This is a list of T cell receptor beta chains from one sample in a study of Graves' ophthalmopathy and Graves' hyperthyroidism. One entry per CDR3 protein results from TCRdb running MiXCR on the multiplex PCR reads. The table shows around 1.1 million distinct CDR3 sequences, with about 38% occurring only once. Sequenced sample: peripheral blood or thyroid tissue (not recorded which). Every receptor here comes from an adult man with Graves' hyperthyroidism. The CDR3 runs from the conserved cysteine through the conserved F or W. D genes are given only for firm matches. Expanded clones are given a class, and other clones once, few, many or no size at all.

CDR3 protein: CASSLDGDRSGLHF
CDR3 DNA: TGTGCCAGCAGCTTAGATGGGGACAGGTCGGGCCTCCACTTT
V gene: TRBV11-2
clone size: many
D gene: TRBD1
J gene: TRBJ1-6

CDR3 protein: CASSLAGGGTRRETQYF
CDR3 DNA: TGTGCCAGCAGCTTAGCGGGAGGCGGGACTAGGAGAGAGACCCAGTACTTC
V gene: TRBV7-2
clone size: many
D gene: TRBD2
J gene: TRBJ2-5

CDR3 protein: CASSYSIGFSAEASF
CDR3 DNA: TGTGCCAGCAGTTACTCGATCGGGTTTTCGGCTGAAGCTTCCTTT
V gene: TRBV6-6
clone size: .
D gene: .
J gene: TRBJ1-1

CDR3 protein: CSVAWTGAYEQYF
CDR3 DNA: TGCAGCGTTGCGTGGACAGGGGCCTACGAGCAGTACTTC
V gene: TRBV29-1
clone size: .
D gene: TRBD1
J gene: TRBJ2-7

CDR3 protein: CASSDLGGANYGYTF
CDR3 DNA: TGTGCCAGCAGCGACCTGGGGGGGGCGAACTATGGCTACACCTTC
V gene: TRBV12-3/TRBV12-4
clone size: many
D gene: .
J gene: TRBJ1-2

CDR3 protein: CASTLQGDQPQHF
CDR3 DNA: TGTGCCAGCACCTTACAGGGGGATCAGCCCCAGCATTTT
V gene: TRBV12-3/TRBV12-4
clone size: many
D gene: TRBD1
J gene: TRBJ1-5

CDR3 protein: CASSYPGSGVEQYF
CDR3 DNA: TGTGCCAGCAGCTACCCCGGCTCAGGGGTCGAGCAGTACTTC
V gene: TRBV11-2
clone size: many
D gene: .
J gene: TRBJ2-7

CDR3 protein: CASSMGIRGGELFF
CDR3 DNA: TGTGCCAGTAGTATGGGGATCCGTGGCGGAGAACTGTTTTTT
V gene: TRBV19
clone size: few
D gene: .
J gene: TRBJ1-4

CDR3 protein: CASSLLGTSNYGYTF
CDR3 DNA: TGTGCCAGCAGTTTACTGGGGACCTCCAACTATGGCTACACCTTC
V gene: TRBV28
clone size: few
D gene: .
J gene: TRBJ1-2

CDR3 protein: CSVVLSRVYEQYF
CDR3 DNA: TGCAGCGTTGTTTTGTCGAGGGTCTACGAGCAGTACTTC
V gene: TRBV29-1
clone size: .
D gene: .
J gene: TRBJ2-7

CDR3 protein: CASSLTRGREQYF
CDR3 DNA: TGTGCCAGCAGCTTGACCAGGGGGCGCGAGCAGTACTTC
V gene: TRBV7-2
clone size: many
D gene: TRBD1
J gene: TRBJ2-7

CDR3 protein: CASRRDEAFF
CDR3 DNA: TGTGCCAGTCGGCGGGATGAAGCTTTCTTT
V gene: TRBV19
clone size: .
D gene: .
J gene: TRBJ1-1

CDR3 protein: CASRVTPSYEQYF
CDR3 DNA: TGTGCCAGCAGGGTTACCCCATCCTACGAGCAGTACTTC
V gene: TRBV7-2
clone size: .
D gene: .
J gene: TRBJ2-7

CDR3 protein: CSARDRTTPNEKLFF
CDR3 DNA: TGCAGTGCTAGAGATCGGACAACCCCGAATGAAAAACTGTTTTTT
V gene: TRBV20-1
clone size: few
D gene: .
J gene: TRBJ1-4

CDR3 protein: CSVVLGQGAYGYTF
CDR3 DNA: TGCAGCGTGGTACTGGGACAGGGGGCGTATGGCTACACCTTC
V gene: TRBV29-1
clone size: .
D gene: TRBD1
J gene: TRBJ1-2

CDR3 protein: CSVPEDFTGELFF
CDR3 DNA: TGCAGTGTTCCCGAGGATTTCACCGGGGAGCTGTTTTTT
V gene: TRBV20-1
clone size: .
D gene: .
J gene: TRBJ2-2

CDR3 protein: CAIRKGQEMNTEAFF
CDR3 DNA: TGTGCCATCCGCAAGGGACAGGAAATGAACACTGAAGCTTTCTTT
V gene: TRBV10-3
clone size: .
D gene: TRBD1
J gene: TRBJ1-1

CDR3 protein: CASSLGLETGELFF
CDR3 DNA: TGTGCCAGCAGCTTAGGGCTAGAAACCGGGGAGCTGTTTTTT
V gene: TRBV5-6
clone size: .
D gene: .
J gene: TRBJ2-2

CDR3 protein: CASTMDYRPGNQETQYF
CDR3 DNA: TGTGCCAGCACCATGGACTACCGGCCGGGAAACCAAGAGACCCAGTACTTC
V gene: TRBV5-4
clone size: .
D gene: .
J gene: TRBJ2-5

CDR3 protein: CASSFPAQGSNQPQHF
CDR3 DNA: TGTGCCAGCAGTTTTCCTGCCCAGGGGAGCAATCAGCCCCAGCATTTT
V gene: TRBV6-5
clone size: few
D gene: .
J gene: TRBJ1-5

CDR3 protein: CSVGYKTGELFF
CDR3 DNA: TGCAGCGTTGGGTATAAAACCGGGGAGCTGTTTTTT
V gene: TRBV29-1
clone size: .
D gene: .
J gene: TRBJ2-2

CDR3 protein: CAISSSRDSNQPQHF
CDR3 DNA: TGTGCCATCAGCTCCTCCCGAGACTCAAATCAGCCCCAGCATTTT
V gene: TRBV10-3
clone size: many
D gene: .
J gene: TRBJ1-5

CDR3 protein: CSVDSGAGRETQYF
CDR3 DNA: TGCAGCGTTGATTCAGGGGCCGGGCGGGAGACCCAGTACTTC
V gene: TRBV29-1
clone size: once
D gene: .
J gene: TRBJ2-5

CDR3 protein: CSVRGRDLETQYF
CDR3 DNA: TGCAGCGTGAGGGGCAGGGATTTAGAGACCCAGTACTTC
V gene: TRBV29-1
clone size: .
D gene: .
J gene: TRBJ2-5

CDR3 protein: CATSRDLGTGDSPLHF
CDR3 DNA: TGTGCCACCAGCAGAGATTTGGGGACAGGGGACTCACCCCTCCACTTT
V gene: TRBV15
clone size: many
D gene: TRBD1
J gene: TRBJ1-6

CDR3 protein: CASEDVPGGSGANVLTF
CDR3 DNA: TGCGCCAGCGAAGACGTTCCTGGAGGCTCTGGGGCCAACGTCCTGACTTTC
V gene: TRBV5-1
clone size: .
D gene: .
J gene: TRBJ2-6

CDR3 protein: CVSSLGVGSYEQYF
CDR3 DNA: TGTGTCAGCAGCTTAGGTGTTGGTTCCTACGAGCAGTACTTC
V gene: TRBV7-2
clone size: .
D gene: .
J gene: TRBJ2-7

CDR3 protein: CVISESYEQYF
CDR3 DNA: TGTGTTATCAGCGAATCCTACGAGCAGTACTTC
V gene: TRBV24-1
clone size: few
D gene: .
J gene: TRBJ2-7

CDR3 protein: CASRNRDSNSPLHF
CDR3 DNA: TGTGCCAGCAGAAATCGGGACTCAAATTCACCCCTCCACTTT
V gene: TRBV2
clone size: many
D gene: .
J gene: TRBJ1-6

CDR3 protein: CASSMWDEETQYF
CDR3 DNA: TGTGCCAGCAGCATGTGGGATGAAGAGACCCAGTACTTC
V gene: TRBV7-9
clone size: many
D gene: .
J gene: TRBJ2-5

CDR3 protein: CATSPGQGSSGANVLTF
CDR3 DNA: TGTGCCACCAGCCCGGGACAGGGTAGCTCTGGGGCCAACGTCCTGACTTTC
V gene: TRBV24-1
clone size: few
D gene: TRBD1
J gene: TRBJ2-6